This T cell receptor (beta chain) is from a study of CD8 T cells in cerebrospinal fluid in Alzheimer's disease. Study-wide results and caveats: Alzheimer's patients were not enriched for EBV-specific clones, which were not the most expanded. Patients with mild cognitive impairment or Alzheimer's disease had a larger top CSF clone percentage than controls.

From its re-call of the 10x single-cell sequencing reads, TCRdb lists each CDR3 protein once, without DNA. Here the sample table reports fewer than 2,000 distinct CDR3 sequences. By frequency, this clonotype registers medium-sized. Its specificity is not known. Germline-derived CDR1 and CDR2 are ENHRY and SYGVKD. The CDR3 covers 14 residues. Live CSF cells were sorted with a live/dead marker for droplet-based sequencing. This receptor was identified in a human donor in good health. This rearrangement joins TRBV10-3 to TRBJ2-1; with no DNA, the TCRdb D assignment of TRBD1 cannot be verified. The sample taken for sequencing was cerebrospinal fluid. The CDR3 sequence: CAISGTFLYNEQFF.